Listed below are T cell receptor beta chains from one sample, sequenced in a study of T-cell reconstitution after alpha-beta-depleted transplantation in children. MiXCR, run by TCRdb on the PCR reads, gives a single entry per CDR3 protein. This repertoire shows around 130,000 distinct CDR3 sequences, 9.7% found once; its top ten account for more than 20%. Sequences were derived from PBMCs, mostly from graft donor cells, sampled 180 days after TCRalphabeta/CD19-depleted stem cell transplant. Receptors originate from a girl less than two years old who had a stem cell transplant for combined immunodeficiency, so the T cells may come from the graft donor. Both conserved end residues are part of each CDR3. D genes are given only for firm matches. A row's size may be missing; if present it is once, few, many or a size class.

clone_size d_call j_call v_call cdr3_nt cdr3_aa
. . TRBJ1-5 TRBV29-1 TGCAGCGTTGTAACAGGGAATCAGCCCCAGCATTTT CSVVTGNQPQHF
few TRBD2 TRBJ2-4 TRBV12-3/TRBV12-4 TGTGCCAGCAGGGTTAGCGGGAGCTTGAACATTCAGTACTTC CASRVSGSLNIQYF
few . TRBJ2-3 TRBV29-1 TGCAGTTCCCGGTGGAGTGGTACGCAGTATTTT CSSRWSGTQYF
many . TRBJ2-1 TRBV12-3/TRBV12-4 TGTGCCAGCAGTTTACAGAGGGGTGAGCAGTTCTTC CASSLQRGEQFF
few . TRBJ2-7 TRBV12-3/TRBV12-4 TGTGCCAGCAGTCCATTCTTCCGGGGAGCCAACGAGCAGTACTTC CASSPFFRGANEQYF
many TRBD2 TRBJ2-1 TRBV27 TGTGCCAGCAGTTGGCTAGCGGAGTACAATGAGCAGTTCTTC CASSWLAEYNEQFF
. . TRBJ2-3 TRBV11-2 TGTGCCAGCAGCCCCGGCCAGGTAGATACGCAGTATTTT CASSPGQVDTQYF
. TRBD1 TRBJ1-1 TRBV10-3 TGTGCCATCACCGGGACAGGGGGAACGAACACTGAAGCTTTCTTT CAITGTGGTNTEAFF
. . TRBJ2-7 TRBV12-3/TRBV12-4 TGTGCCAGCAGTTTTGGTCTAGCCTACGAGCAGTACTTC CASSFGLAYEQYF
. TRBD1 TRBJ2-2 TRBV27 TGTGCCAGCGGCCTGGGACAGGGGGTCCTACTAAACACCGGGGAGCTGTTTTTT CASGLGQGVLLNTGELFF
. TRBD1 TRBJ2-2 TRBV7-2 TGTGCCAGCAGCCGGGGACAGGGCAGAGGCGGGGAGCTGTTTTTT CASSRGQGRGGELFF
many TRBD2 TRBJ2-3 TRBV12-3/TRBV12-4 TGTGCCAGCAGGGAACTAGCGTTCGATACGCAGTATTTT CASRELAFDTQYF
many . TRBJ1-1 TRBV27 TGTGCCAGCAGTTTTGTGAGGAACACTGAAGCTTTCTTT CASSFVRNTEAFF
few TRBD2 TRBJ2-7 TRBV5-5 TGTGCCAGCAGCGGGGGGGGGAACGAGCAGTACTTC CASSGGGNEQYF
many . TRBJ2-4 TRBV5-1 TGCGCCAGCAGCCCGGGCCGAAACATTCAGTACTTC CASSPGRNIQYF
. . TRBJ2-2 TRBV30 TGTGCCTGGAGGAAGAGTAACACCGGGGAGCTGTTTTTT CAWRKSNTGELFF
few TRBD1 TRBJ1-2 TRBV7-2 TGTGCCAGCAGCGAACAGGGGTTGCGATCCTATGGCTACACCTTC CASSEQGLRSYGYTF
many . TRBJ2-3 TRBV20-1 TGCAGTGCTAGAGATGGGCGGAGCACAGATACGCAGTATTTT CSARDGRSTDTQYF
. . TRBJ2-7 TRBV7-6 TGTGCCAGCAGCTCACGTCGGGGCGAGCAGTACTTC CASSSRRGEQYF
few TRBD1 TRBJ1-4 TRBV29-1 TGCAGCGCCCAATTACAGGGGCCTAATGAAAAACTGTTTTTT CSAQLQGPNEKLFF
few . TRBJ2-3 TRBV11-3 TGTGCCAGCAGCTTATCCGGGACAACTAGCACAGATACGCAGTATTTT CASSLSGTTSTDTQYF
few . TRBJ2-7 TRBV7-2 TGTGCCAGCAGCTTAATGGCCAGGGGTGGCGAGCAGTACTTC CASSLMARGGEQYF
. . TRBJ2-7 TRBV5-1 TGCGCCAGCAGCTTGGACGTCAGTGGCTCCTACGAGCAGTACTTC CASSLDVSGSYEQYF
few . TRBJ1-5 TRBV12-3/TRBV12-4 TGTGCCAGCAGTTCATCCGACGGTTATCAGCCCCAGCATTTT CASSSSDGYQPQHF
. . TRBJ2-7 TRBV12-3/TRBV12-4 TGTGCCAGCAGTGCGCGGAACAGCTACGAGCAGTACTTC CASSARNSYEQYF
. . TRBJ1-2 TRBV20-1 TGCAGTGCTGAAACCGACAGCCCCTATGGCTACACCTTC CSAETDSPYGYTF
. TRBD2 TRBJ2-7 TRBV15 TGTGCCACCAGCAGAGAGGGACTAGCGGCTTACGAGCAGTACTTC CATSREGLAAYEQYF
. TRBD2 TRBJ2-4 TRBV20-1 TGCAGTGCCCTGATAGCGGGAGGGCCCAAAAACAGTCAGTACTTC CSALIAGGPKNSQYF
. TRBD2 TRBJ2-1 TRBV10-3 TGTGCCATCAGTGAGGGACTAGCAGTGGGTGAGCAGTTCTTC CAISEGLAVGEQFF
. . TRBJ1-1 TRBV30 TGTGCCTGGAGGGGTTTGGGTGAAGCTTTCTTT CAWRGLGEAFF
. . TRBJ1-5 TRBV5-8 TGTGCCAGCAGCTTAATTAGAGCGGCCGCTCAGCCCCAGCATTTT CASSLIRAAAQPQHF
few . TRBJ1-4 TRBV5-6 TGTGCCAGCAGCTTGGGAACAGGCCTGGGGGAAAAACTGTTTTTT CASSLGTGLGEKLFF
. TRBD1 TRBJ2-6 TRBV12-3/TRBV12-4 TGTGCCAGCAGTAACCCAGGGGGTGAGGAACTCTCTGGGGCCAACGTCCTGACTTTC CASSNPGGEELSGANVLTF
few . TRBJ2-2 TRBV6-1 TGTGCCACCAGGACGAGGAACACCGGGGAGCTGTTTTTT CATRTRNTGELFF
. . TRBJ2-7 TRBV20-1 TGCAGTGCTAGCGGGCGGCTCTCAACCTACGAGCAGTACTTC CSASGRLSTYEQYF
. TRBD1 TRBJ1-1 TRBV4-1 TGCGCCAGCAGCCAAGAAGACAGGGCGAACACTGAAGCTTTCTTT CASSQEDRANTEAFF